The rows below give T cell receptor beta chains drawn from one sample of a study of shared clonotypes between healthy human individuals. The protocol was immunoSEQ multiplex PCR, while the TCRdb copy is restricted to in-frame clones and leaves out a portion. This sample has some 350,000 clones, with less than 85% found just once. Specimen: memory CD4+ T cells sorted from blood. These receptors were taken from a man in his thirties or forties in good health. Both conserved end residues are part of each CDR3. D genes are given only for firm matches. A row's size may be missing; if present it is once, few, many or a size class.

j_call v_call d_call clone_size cdr3_nt cdr3_aa
TRBJ1-2 TRBV27 TRBD1 . TGTGCCAGCAGTCACTCTGGGACAGGGCCTCACTATGGCTACACCTTC CASSHSGTGPHYGYTF
TRBJ2-5 TRBV11-2 TRBD1 . TGTGCCAGCAGCGCGGTGGGGACAGGGGGTTTAAGGGAGACCCAGTACTTC CASSAVGTGGLRETQYF
TRBJ1-1 TRBV6-5 . . TGTGCCAGCAGCCTGATCAGGGACTTGAACACTGAAGCTTTCTTT CASSLIRDLNTEAFF
TRBJ2-1 TRBV2 . . TGTGCCAGCAGTCTTAACGTTGACAATGAGCAGTTCTTC CASSLNVDNEQFF
TRBJ1-3 TRBV18 . few TGTGCCAGCTCACCGGGGACGAACTCTGGAAACACCATATATTTT CASSPGTNSGNTIYF
TRBJ2-2 TRBV19 . . TGTGCCAGTAACCTGGGTTGGGGAACCGGGGAGCTGTTTTTT CASNLGWGTGELFF
TRBJ2-3 TRBV7-9 TRBD2 . TGTGCCAGCAGCTTACTAGCGGGAGGGGCAGATACGCAGTATTTT CASSLLAGGADTQYF
TRBJ2-5 TRBV5-6 TRBD1 . TGTGCCAGCAGTTTGACAGGGGCAGAGACCCAGTACTTC CASSLTGAETQYF
TRBJ2-5 TRBV2 TRBD2 . TGTGCCAGCAGTGACGGGGGGGGCCAAGAGACCCAGTACTTC CASSDGGGQETQYF
TRBJ2-1 TRBV5-1 TRBD2 . TGCGCCAGCAGCACGGTAGCGGGAGCCTACAATGAGCAGTTCTTC CASSTVAGAYNEQFF
TRBJ1-3 TRBV25-1 . . TGTGCCAGCAGTGAAAAGAACACCATATATTTT CASSEKNTIYF
TRBJ2-1 TRBV4-1 TRBD1 . TGCGCCAGCAGCCAAGATACCATTTCTTGGGACAGGGGGTACAATGAGCAGTTCTTC CASSQDTISWDRGYNEQFF
TRBJ2-5 TRBV9 TRBD1 few TGTGCCAGCAGCGTAAAGCTCGATTCGGGACAGTTACTCTCCAACCAAGAGACCCAGTACTTC CASSVKLDSGQLLSNQETQYF
TRBJ2-5 TRBV7-6 TRBD1 . TGTGCCAGCATCGCGACAGGGGGTTTCCAAGAGACCCAGTACTTC CASIATGGFQETQYF
TRBJ1-1 TRBV10-2 . . TGCGCCAGCACTCTACCCGGGACCTCCGGCACTGAAGCTTTCTTT CASTLPGTSGTEAFF
TRBJ2-7 TRBV15 . . TGTGCCACCAGCAGATCCGGGTCCCAGGGCGAGCAGTACTTC CATSRSGSQGEQYF
TRBJ2-3 TRBV10-3 TRBD2 . TGTGCCATCAGCGCCGGGACTAGCAACGCAGATACGCAGTATTTT CAISAGTSNADTQYF
TRBJ1-1 TRBV2 . . TGTGCCAGCAGTCCCGGTTTAACCGAAGCTTTCTTT CASSPGLTEAFF